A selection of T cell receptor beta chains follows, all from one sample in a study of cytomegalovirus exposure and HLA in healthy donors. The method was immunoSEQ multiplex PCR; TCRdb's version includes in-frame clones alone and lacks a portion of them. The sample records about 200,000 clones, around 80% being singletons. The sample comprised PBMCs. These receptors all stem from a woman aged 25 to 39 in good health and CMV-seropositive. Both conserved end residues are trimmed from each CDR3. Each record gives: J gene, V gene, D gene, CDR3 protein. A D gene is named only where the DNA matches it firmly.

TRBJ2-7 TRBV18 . ASSPPGGGEQY
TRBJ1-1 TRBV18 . ASSPAGTEAF
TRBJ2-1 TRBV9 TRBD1 ASSIGQGISYNEQF
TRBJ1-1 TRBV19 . ASSILLRVTEAF
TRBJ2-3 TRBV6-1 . ASSEAWRDTQY
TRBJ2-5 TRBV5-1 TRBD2 ASSPSGGTQETQY
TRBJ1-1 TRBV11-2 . ASSFRVNTEAF
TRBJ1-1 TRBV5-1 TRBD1 ASSLVPPGTGDTEAF
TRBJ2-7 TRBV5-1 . ASSFRDYSYEQY
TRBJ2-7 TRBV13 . ASSLGGADHEQY
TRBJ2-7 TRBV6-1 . ASSQLQGSLYEQY
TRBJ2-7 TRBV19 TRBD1 ASSPGTGTYEQY
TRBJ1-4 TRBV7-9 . ASSSPQGQANEKLF
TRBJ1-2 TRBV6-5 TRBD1 ASSPAGGGSGYT
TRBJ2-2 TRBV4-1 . ASSQGHGGSGELF
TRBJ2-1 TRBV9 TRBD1 ASRGTDYNEQF
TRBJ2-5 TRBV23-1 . ASAPPDKETQY
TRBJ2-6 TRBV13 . ASSLFGANVLT
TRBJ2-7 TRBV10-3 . AITQGSTYEQY
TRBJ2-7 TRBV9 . ASSVETSSYEQY
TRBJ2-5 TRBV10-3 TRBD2 AISESIGGGETQY
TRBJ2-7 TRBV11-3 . ASSPFGRRDEQY
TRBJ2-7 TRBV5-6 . ASSLAGANYEQY
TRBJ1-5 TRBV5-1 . ASSLVGGNQPQH
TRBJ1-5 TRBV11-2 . ASSLGGGQPQH
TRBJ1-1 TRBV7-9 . ASSERRAPGNTEAF
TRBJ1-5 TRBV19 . ASSTLQMQPQH
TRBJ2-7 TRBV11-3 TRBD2 ASSSGLITYEQY
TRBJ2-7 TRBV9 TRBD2 ASSVAGLASSEQY
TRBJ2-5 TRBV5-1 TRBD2 ASSWTSGGRPETQY
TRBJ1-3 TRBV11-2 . ASSLDQGTGNTIY
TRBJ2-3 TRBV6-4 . ASSHRTEAGDTQY
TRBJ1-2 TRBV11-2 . ASTQLIAAGGYT
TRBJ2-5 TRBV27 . ASSLNAGWQETQY
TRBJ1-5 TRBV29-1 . SVSRGTGQPQH
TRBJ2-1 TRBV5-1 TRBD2 ASSFGTSGPAGPDNEQF